One T cell receptor (beta chain) is described in this entry. These data are taken from a study of blood T cell repertoires in COVID-19. Study overall: Samples representing acute and convalescent COVID-19 were sourced from the United States, Italy and Spain. The analysed material was cDNA or gDNA that came from T cells, B-cell-depleted T cells, or PBMCs.

This CDR3 is built from 14 residues. Unmatched junction bases numbered 6, after V lost 1 base and J lost 7 bases. CDR1 and CDR2 from the germline V gene are MNHEY and SMNVEV (reference sequence). In the original analysis: Counts of nucleated cells, estimated from reference gene primer amplification, were obtained. Data came from immunoSEQ multiplex PCR; TCRdb stores just in-frame clones and leaves some out. V and J calls and clone size are those listed in that table; D and trimming were worked out from the DNA. The sample carries 200,000 to 250,000 clones, about four fifths recorded once. This sequence was found in a man at least 80 years old with acute or convalescent COVID-19. The material sequenced was peripheral blood. The V gene is TRBV27, the J gene TRBJ1-1; 7 positions match TRBD1. CDR3 sequence (DNA): TGTGCCAGCAGTTTATGGGGACAGAGAAGTGAAGCTTTCTTT. This codes for CASSLWGQRSEAFF.